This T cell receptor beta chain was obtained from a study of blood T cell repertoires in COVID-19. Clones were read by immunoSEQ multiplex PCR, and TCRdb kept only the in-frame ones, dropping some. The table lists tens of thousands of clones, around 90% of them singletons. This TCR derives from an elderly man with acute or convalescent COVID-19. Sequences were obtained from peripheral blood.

This chain's CDR3 is CASRTQGAYGYTF. DNA for the CDR3: TGTGCCAGCAGGACCCAGGGTGCCTATGGCTACACCTTC. The chain recombines TRBV2 with TRBJ1-2; possible D gene TRBD1, 5 bases. There are 13 residues in the CDR3. Germline values: CDR1 SNHLY, CDR2 FYNNEI. The germline V and J ends were trimmed by 6 bases and 4 bases, with 12 bases remaining between them. Supplemented by reference TRBV2 and TRBJ1-2, the full variable domain reads EPEVTQTPSHQVTQMGQEVILRCVPISNHLYFYWYRQILGQKVEFLVSFYNNEISEKSEIFDDQFSVERPDGSNFTLKIRSTKLEDSAMYFCASRTQGAYGYTFGSGTRLTVV.